The T cell receptor (beta chain) described here comes from a study of blood T cell repertoires in COVID-19. Study-wide background: The United States, Italy and Spain were the sources of the acute and convalescent COVID-19 samples. In each case, the material was cDNA or gDNA derived from T cells, B-cell-depleted T cells, or PBMCs.

Original processing methods: Nucleated cell counts were estimated from reference gene primer amplification. Measured with immunoSEQ multiplex PCR; TCRdb has only the in-frame clones, and not every one. V and J calls and clone size are copied from that table; D and trimming were computed from the DNA. The data contain 130,000 to 150,000 clones, 80% to 90% of them singletons. The CDR3 totals 15 residues. V gave up 5 bases and J gave up 8 bases; unmatched junction bases: 9. The germline V gene encodes CDR1 SGHTA and CDR2 FQGTGA. The sample consisted of peripheral blood. This sequence joins TRBV7-3 and TRBJ2-1; 10 positions match TRBD1. This receptor was taken from a woman aged 45-65 years with acute or convalescent COVID-19. CDR3 DNA: TGTGCCAGCAGCGTCACCGGGACAGGGGAATATGAGCAGTTCTTC. Residues: CASSVTGTGEYEQFF.